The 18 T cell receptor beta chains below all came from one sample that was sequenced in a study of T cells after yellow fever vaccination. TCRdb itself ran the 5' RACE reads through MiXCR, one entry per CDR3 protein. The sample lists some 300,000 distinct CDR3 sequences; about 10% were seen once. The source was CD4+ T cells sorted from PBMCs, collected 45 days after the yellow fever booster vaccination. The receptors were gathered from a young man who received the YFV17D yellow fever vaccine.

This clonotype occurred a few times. The CDR3 spells CASSLSSGAAVTQYF. In DNA form, the CDR3 reads TGTGCCAGCAGTTTGTCTAGCGGGGCGGCGGTGACCCAGTACTTC. The chain has TRBV12-3 or TRBV12-4 and TRBJ2-5; 9 bases map to TRBD2. CDR3 length equals 15 residues. V lost 3 bases and J lost 7; bases outside the gene matches: 9.

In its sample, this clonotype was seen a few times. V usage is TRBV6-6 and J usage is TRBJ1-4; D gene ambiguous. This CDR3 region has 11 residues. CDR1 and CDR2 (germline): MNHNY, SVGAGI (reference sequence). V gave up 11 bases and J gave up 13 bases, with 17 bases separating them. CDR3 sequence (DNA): TGTGCCGGAGGCCTCCCCGAGATACTGTTTTTT. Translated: CAGGLPEILFF.

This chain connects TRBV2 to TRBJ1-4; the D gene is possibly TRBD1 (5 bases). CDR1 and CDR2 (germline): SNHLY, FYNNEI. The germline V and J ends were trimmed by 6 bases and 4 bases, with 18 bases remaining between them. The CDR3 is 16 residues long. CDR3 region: CASSLRTPGGNEKLFF. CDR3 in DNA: TGTGCCAGCAGCCTAAGGACACCGGGCGGTAATGAAAAACTGTTTTTT.

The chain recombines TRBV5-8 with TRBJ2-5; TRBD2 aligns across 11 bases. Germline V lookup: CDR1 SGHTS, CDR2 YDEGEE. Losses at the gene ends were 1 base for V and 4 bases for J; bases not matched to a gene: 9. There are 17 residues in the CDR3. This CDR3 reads CASSLTSGGAPAETQYF. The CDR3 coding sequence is TGTGCCAGCAGCTTGACTAGCGGGGGCGCGCCGGCAGAGACCCAGTACTTC.

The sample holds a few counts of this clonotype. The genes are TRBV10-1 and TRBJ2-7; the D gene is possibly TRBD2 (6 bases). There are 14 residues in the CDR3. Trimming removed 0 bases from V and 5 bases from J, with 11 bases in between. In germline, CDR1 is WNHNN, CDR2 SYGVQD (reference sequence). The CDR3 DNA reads TGCGCCAGCAGTGAGTCGATCGGAGGGAACGAGCAGTACTTC. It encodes CASSESIGGNEQYF.

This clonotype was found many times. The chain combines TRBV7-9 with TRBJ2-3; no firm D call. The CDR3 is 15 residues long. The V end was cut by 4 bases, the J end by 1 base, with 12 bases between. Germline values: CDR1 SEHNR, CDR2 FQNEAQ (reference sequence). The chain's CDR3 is CASSSGLDRTDTQYF. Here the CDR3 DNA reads TGTGCCAGCAGCTCGGGTCTGGATCGCACAGATACGCAGTATTTT.

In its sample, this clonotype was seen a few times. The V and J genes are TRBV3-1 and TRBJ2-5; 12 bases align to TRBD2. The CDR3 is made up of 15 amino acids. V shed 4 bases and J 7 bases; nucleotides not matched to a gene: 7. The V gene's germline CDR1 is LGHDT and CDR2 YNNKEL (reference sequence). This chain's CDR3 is CASSPSGGARVTQYF. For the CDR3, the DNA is TGTGCCAGCAGCCCTAGCGGGGGGGCCCGGGTGACCCAGTACTTC.

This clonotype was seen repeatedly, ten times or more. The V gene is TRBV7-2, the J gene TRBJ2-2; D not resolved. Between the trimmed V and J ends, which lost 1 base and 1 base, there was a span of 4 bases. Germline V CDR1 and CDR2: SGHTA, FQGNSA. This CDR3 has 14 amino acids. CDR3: CASSLGGNTGELFF. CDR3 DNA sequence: TGTGCCAGCAGCTTAGGGGGGAACACCGGGGAGCTGTTTTTT. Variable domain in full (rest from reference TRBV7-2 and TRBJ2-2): GAGVSQSPSNKVTEKGKDVELRCDPISGHTALYWYRQSLGQGLEFLIYFQGNSAPDKSGLPSDRFSAERTGGSVSTLTIQRTQQEDSAVYLCASSLGGNTGELFFGEGSRLTVL.

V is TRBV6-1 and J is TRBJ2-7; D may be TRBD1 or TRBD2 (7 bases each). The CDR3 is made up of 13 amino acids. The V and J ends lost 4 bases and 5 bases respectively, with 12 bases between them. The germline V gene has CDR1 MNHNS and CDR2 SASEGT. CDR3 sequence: CASSAGGGDEQYF. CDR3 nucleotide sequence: TGTGCCAGCAGTGCAGGGGGAGGGGACGAGCAGTACTTC.

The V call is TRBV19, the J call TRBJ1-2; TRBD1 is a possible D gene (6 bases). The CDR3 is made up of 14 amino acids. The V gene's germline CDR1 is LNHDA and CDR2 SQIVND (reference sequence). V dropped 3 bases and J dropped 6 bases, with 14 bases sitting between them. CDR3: CASSIGQRGDGYTF. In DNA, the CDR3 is TGTGCCAGTAGTATCGGACAGAGAGGTGATGGCTACACCTTC. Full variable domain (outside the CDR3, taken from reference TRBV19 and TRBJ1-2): DGGITQSPKYLFRKEGQNVTLSCEQNLNHDAMYWYRQDPGQGLRLIYYSQIVNDFQKGDIAEGYSVSREKKESFPLTVTSAQKNPTAFYLCASSIGQRGDGYTFGSGTRLTVV.

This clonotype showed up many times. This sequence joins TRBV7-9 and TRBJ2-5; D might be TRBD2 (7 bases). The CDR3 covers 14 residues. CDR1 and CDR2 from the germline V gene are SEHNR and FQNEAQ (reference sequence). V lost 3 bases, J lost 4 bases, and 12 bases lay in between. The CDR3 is CASSLAGAGETQYF. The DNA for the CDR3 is TGTGCCAGCAGCTTGGCGGGGGCCGGAGAGACCCAGTACTTC.

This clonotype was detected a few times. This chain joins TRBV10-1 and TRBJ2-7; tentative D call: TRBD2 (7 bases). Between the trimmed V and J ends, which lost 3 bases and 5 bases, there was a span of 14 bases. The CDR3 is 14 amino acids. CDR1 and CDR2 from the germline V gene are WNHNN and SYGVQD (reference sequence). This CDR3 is CASSEGGARNEQYF. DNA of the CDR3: TGCGCCAGCAGTGAAGGGGGGGCCCGGAACGAGCAGTACTTC.

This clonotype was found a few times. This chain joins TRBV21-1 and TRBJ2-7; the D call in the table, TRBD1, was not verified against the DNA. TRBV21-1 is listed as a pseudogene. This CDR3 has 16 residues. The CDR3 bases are TGTGCCAGCAACCTTCCGACAGGGCTAATCTCCTACGAGCAGTACGTC. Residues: CASNLPTGLISYEQYV.

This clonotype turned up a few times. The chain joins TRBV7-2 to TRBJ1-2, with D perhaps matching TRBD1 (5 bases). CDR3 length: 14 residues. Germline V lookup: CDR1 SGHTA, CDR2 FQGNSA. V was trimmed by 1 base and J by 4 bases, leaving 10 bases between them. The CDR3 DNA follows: TGTGCCAGCAGCTTAGGCAGGGCTAGCTATGGCTACACCTTC. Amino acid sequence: CASSLGRASYGYTF.

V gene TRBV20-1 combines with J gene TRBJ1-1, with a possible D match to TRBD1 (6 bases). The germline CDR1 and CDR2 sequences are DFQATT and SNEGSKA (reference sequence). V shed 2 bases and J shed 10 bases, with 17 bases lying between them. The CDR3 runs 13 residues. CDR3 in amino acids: CSARSGDALRAFF. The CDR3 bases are TGCAGTGCTAGATCAGGGGACGCCTTAAGAGCTTTCTTT.

The CDR3 nucleotides are TGTGCCAGCAGTTTATCGGCGGAGGATGAAGCTTTCTTT. Translating gives CASSLSAEDEAFF. The gene calls are TRBV27 and TRBJ1-1; D is ambiguous. V was trimmed by 0 bases and J by 7 bases, leaving 9 bases between them. Looked up from germline, CDR1 is MNHEY and CDR2 is SMNVEV (reference sequence). The CDR3 sequence is 13 residues long.

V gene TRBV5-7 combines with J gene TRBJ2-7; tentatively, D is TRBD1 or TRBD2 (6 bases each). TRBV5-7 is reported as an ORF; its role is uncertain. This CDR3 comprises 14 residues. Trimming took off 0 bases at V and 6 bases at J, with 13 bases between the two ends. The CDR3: CASSLVGGRGEQYV. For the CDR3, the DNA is TGTGCCAGCAGCTTGGTCGGGGGCCGGGGCGAGCAGTACGTC.

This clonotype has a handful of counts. The CDR3 is CASTPLGSNYGYTF. The CDR3 nucleotides read TGTGCCAGCACCCCCCTGGGGTCTAACTATGGCTACACCTTC. The rearrangement links TRBV5-6 to TRBJ1-2, with no clear D. The V and J ends lost 6 bases and 0 bases respectively, with 12 bases between them. Per germline, CDR1 SGHDT and CDR2 YYEEEE. There are 14 residues in the CDR3.